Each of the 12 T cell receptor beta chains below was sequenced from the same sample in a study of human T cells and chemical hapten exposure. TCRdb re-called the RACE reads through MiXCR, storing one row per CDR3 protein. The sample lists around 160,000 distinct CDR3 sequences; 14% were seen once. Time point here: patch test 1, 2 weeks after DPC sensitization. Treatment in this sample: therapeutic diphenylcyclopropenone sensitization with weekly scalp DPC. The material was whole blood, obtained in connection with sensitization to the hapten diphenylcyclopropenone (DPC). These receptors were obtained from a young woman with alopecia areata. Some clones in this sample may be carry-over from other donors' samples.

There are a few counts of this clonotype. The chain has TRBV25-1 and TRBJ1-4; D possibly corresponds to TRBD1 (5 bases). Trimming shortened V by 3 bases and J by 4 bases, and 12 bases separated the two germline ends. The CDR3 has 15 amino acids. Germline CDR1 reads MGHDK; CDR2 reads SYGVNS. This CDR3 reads CASSDPDRYNEKLFF. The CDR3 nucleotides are TGTGCCAGCAGTGACCCCGACAGATATAATGAAAAACTGTTTTTT.

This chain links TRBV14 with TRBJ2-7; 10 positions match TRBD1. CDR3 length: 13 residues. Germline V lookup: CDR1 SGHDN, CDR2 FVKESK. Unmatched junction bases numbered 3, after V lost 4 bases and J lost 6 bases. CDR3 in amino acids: CASSRDRGREQYF. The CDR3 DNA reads TGTGCCAGCAGCCGGGACAGGGGTCGCGAGCAGTACTTC.

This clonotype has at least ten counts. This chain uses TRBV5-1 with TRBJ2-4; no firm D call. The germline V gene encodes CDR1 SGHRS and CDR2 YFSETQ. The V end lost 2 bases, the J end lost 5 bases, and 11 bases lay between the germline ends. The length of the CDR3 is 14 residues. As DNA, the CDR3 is TGCGCCAGCAGCTTCAACGGGTTAGAAAACATTCAGTACTTC. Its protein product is CASSFNGLENIQYF.

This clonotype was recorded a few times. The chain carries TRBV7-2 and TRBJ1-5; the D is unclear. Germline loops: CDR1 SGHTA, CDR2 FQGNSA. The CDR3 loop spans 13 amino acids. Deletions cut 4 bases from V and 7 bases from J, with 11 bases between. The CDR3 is CASSWGVLQPQHF. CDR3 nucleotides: TGTGCCAGCAGCTGGGGAGTCTTGCAGCCCCAGCATTTT.

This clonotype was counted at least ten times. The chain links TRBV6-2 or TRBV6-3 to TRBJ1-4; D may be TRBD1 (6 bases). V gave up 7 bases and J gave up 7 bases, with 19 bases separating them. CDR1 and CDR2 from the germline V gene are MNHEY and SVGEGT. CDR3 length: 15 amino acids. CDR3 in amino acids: CASTNRGGRGEKLFF. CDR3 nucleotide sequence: TGTGCCAGCACCAACCGAGGGGGGCGCGGTGAAAAACTGTTTTTT.

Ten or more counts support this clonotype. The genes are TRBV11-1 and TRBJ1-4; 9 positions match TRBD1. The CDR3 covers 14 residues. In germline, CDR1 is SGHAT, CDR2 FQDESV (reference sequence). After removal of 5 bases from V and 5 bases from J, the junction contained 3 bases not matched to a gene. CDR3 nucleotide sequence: TGTGCCAGCAGCCGGGACAGGGAAAATGAAAAACTGTTTTTT. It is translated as CASSRDRENEKLFF.

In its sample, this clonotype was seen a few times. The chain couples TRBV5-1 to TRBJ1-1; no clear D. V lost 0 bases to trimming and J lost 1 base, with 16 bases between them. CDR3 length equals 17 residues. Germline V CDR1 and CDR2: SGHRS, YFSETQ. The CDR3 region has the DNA TGCGCCAGCAGCTTGGTGATAGGTAGAAGGCAGAACACTGAAGCTTTCTTT. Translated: CASSLVIGRRQNTEAFF.

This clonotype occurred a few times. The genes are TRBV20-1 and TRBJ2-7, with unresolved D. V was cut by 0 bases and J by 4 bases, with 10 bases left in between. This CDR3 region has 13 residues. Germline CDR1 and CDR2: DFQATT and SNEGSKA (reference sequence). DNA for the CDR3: TGCAGTGCTAGAGATGATGATGGGTACGAGCAGTACTTC. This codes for CSARDDDGYEQYF.

The CDR3 here is CASSYVSRTSSTDTQYF. The DNA of the CDR3 is TGTGCCAGCAGTTACGTCTCCCGGACTAGCAGCACAGATACGCAGTATTTT. The genes are TRBV6-5 and TRBJ2-3; 8 nucleotides align to TRBD2. CDR3 size: 17 residues. CDR1 is MNHEY and CDR2 is SVGAGI in the germline V gene. J was trimmed by 0 bases and V by 2 bases; bases with no gene match: 7.

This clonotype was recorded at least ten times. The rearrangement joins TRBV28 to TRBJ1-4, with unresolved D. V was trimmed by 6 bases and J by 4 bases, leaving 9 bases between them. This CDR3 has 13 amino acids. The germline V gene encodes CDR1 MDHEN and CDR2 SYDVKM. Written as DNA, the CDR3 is TGTGCCAGCAGGGACGGGATTAATGAAAAACTGTTTTTT. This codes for CASRDGINEKLFF.

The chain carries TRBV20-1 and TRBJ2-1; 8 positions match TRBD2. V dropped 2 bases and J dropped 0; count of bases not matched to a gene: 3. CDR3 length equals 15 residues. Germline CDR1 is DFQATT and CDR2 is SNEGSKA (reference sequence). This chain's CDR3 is CSARIAGSSYNEQFF. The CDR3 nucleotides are TGCAGTGCTAGAATAGCGGGGAGCTCCTACAATGAGCAGTTCTTC.

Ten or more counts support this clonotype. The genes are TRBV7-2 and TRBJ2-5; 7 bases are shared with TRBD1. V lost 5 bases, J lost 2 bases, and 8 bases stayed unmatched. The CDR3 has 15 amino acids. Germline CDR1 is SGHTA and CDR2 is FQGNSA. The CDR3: CASSRQGSVQETQYF. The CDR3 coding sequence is TGTGCCAGCAGCAGACAGGGCAGCGTGCAAGAGACCCAGTACTTC.